The 32 T cell receptor beta chains given below trace back to one sample, sequenced in a study of blood T cell repertoires in COVID-19. Only in-frame clones appear in the TCRdb table, and some are missing; sequencing was by immunoSEQ multiplex PCR. The sample shows 130,000 to 150,000 clones, more than 75% of them seen only once. Material: peripheral blood. These receptors were collected from a woman aged 70-85 years with COVID-19, enrolled during active disease.

This clone occurred many times. The rearrangement joins TRBV21-1 to TRBJ2-1; the tabulated D call, TRBD1, remains unverified against the DNA. TRBV21-1 is noted as a pseudogene. This CDR3 has 13 residues. The CDR3 sequence: CAGAGDRTNEQFF. The CDR3 DNA reads TGTGCCGGTGCGGGGGACAGGACCAATGAGCAGTTCTTC.

The V call is TRBV2, the J call TRBJ2-5; 12 bases match TRBD2. Germline lookup yields CDR1 SNHLY and CDR2 FYNNEI. CDR3 length: 16 amino acids. V shed 6 bases and J 5 bases; nucleotides not matched to a gene: 10. The CDR3 bases are TGTGCCAGCAGGCCCCTAGCGGGGGGGCATTCGGAGACCCAGTACTTC. Its translation: CASRPLAGGHSETQYF.

V usage is TRBV29-1 and J usage is TRBJ1-4; 12 bases map to TRBD1. Trimming cost V 4 bases and J 10 bases; bases outside gene matches: 16. The V gene's germline CDR1 is SQVTM and CDR2 ANQGSEA. This CDR3 contains 17 residues. The chain's CDR3 is CSVAPGTGGGGGGKLFF. In DNA form, the CDR3 reads TGCAGCGTTGCTCCCGGGACAGGGGGCGGTGGGGGCGGAAAACTGTTTTTT.

The sample holds many counts of this clone. The V call is TRBV7-2, the J call TRBJ2-5; 8 bases map to TRBD1. Germline trimming cut 1 base from V and 5 bases from J; bases unmatched to any gene: 6. Germline V lookup: CDR1 SGHTA, CDR2 FQGNSA. This CDR3 region has 15 residues. CDR3 coding DNA: TGTGCCAGCAGCTTAGAGAGCAGGGGGCAGGAGACCCAGTACTTC. Protein sequence: CASSLESRGQETQYF.

This clone has just one count. CDR3 region: CTSGTGGNTIYF. The CDR3 DNA follows: TGCACCAGCGGGACAGGGGGAAACACCATATATTTT. This chain connects TRBV1 to TRBJ1-3; the DNA was not compared with TRBD1, the D call given in the table. TRBV1 is a listed pseudogene. This CDR3 has 12 amino acids.

The genes are TRBV28 and TRBJ2-3, with D maybe TRBD1 (5 bases). V lost 2 bases and J 8 bases, leaving 23 bases between the germline ends. In germline, CDR1 is MDHEN, CDR2 SYDVKM. CDR3 length: 17 amino acids. The CDR3 DNA reads TGTGCCAGCAGTTTACCCCTGCCCGGCCCGGTTGGGGCTACGCAGTATTTT. The encoded protein is CASSLPLPGPVGATQYF.

V and J are TRBV7-9 and TRBJ1-4; 9 nucleotides align to TRBD1. CDR3 size: 16 residues. With V trimmed by 6 bases and J by 7 bases, 12 bases remained unmatched. Per germline, CDR1 SEHNR and CDR2 FQNEAQ (reference sequence). In DNA, the CDR3 is TGTGCCAGCAGTCCCTTGGGACAGGGATATAGTGAAAAACTGTTTTTT. Translation: CASSPLGQGYSEKLFF.

This sequence joins TRBV2 and TRBJ1-2; D call uncertain. This CDR3 is built from 16 residues. The ends were cut back, 4 bases at V and 8 bases at J, with 23 bases in the middle. The germline CDR1 and CDR2 sequences are SNHLY and FYNNEI. This CDR3 reads CASSVWPDAVAAGYTF. DNA for the CDR3: TGTGCCAGCAGTGTGTGGCCCGACGCGGTGGCGGCGGGCTACACCTTC.

This clone showed up many times. V usage is TRBV4-3 and J usage is TRBJ2-7; maybe TRBD2 (5 bases). Germline CDR1 and CDR2: LGHNA and YSLEER. Trimming left V 0 bases short and J 4 bases short, with 16 bases between. The CDR3 is 16 residues long. The CDR3 DNA is TGCGCCAGCAGCCAAGAGGGGAAGGACTCGGGATACGAGCAGTACTTC. Its translation is CASSQEGKDSGYEQYF.

J is TRBJ1-2 and V is TRBV4-1; TRBD1 matches 10 bases. The germline gives CDR1 MGHRA, CDR2 YSYEKL. The V segment lost 6 bases and the J segment 3 bases; nucleotides outside the gene matches: 4. The CDR3 spans 14 residues. The CDR3 coding sequence is TGCGCCAGCAGGGGGACAGGGGCTGACTATGGCTACACCTTC. Protein sequence: CASRGTGADYGYTF.

The chain uses TRBV7-9 and TRBJ1-2; tentatively, D is TRBD1 (6 bases). Germline CDR1 and CDR2: SEHNR and FQNEAQ (reference sequence). The CDR3 has 13 residues. V was cut by 5 bases and J by 5 bases, with 12 bases left in between. CDR3 region: CASSQRDNYGYTF. The CDR3, as DNA: TGTGCCAGCAGCCAAAGGGACAATTATGGCTACACCTTC.

The chain combines TRBV6-5 with TRBJ1-3; D remains unclear. CDR1 is MNHEY and CDR2 is SVGAGI in the germline V gene. The CDR3 runs 12 residues. V was clipped by 6 bases and J by 4 bases, with 7 bases between them. The CDR3 coding sequence is TGTGCCAGCAGGAGTCAAGGAAACACCATATATTTT. It codes for CASRSQGNTIYF.

The chain combines TRBV4-3 with TRBJ2-5, with TRBD2 identical over 10 bases. The trim removed 1 base at V and 5 bases at J, leaving 7 bases unmatched. The CDR3 sequence is 16 residues long. Germline V CDR1 and CDR2: LGHNA, YSLEER. The CDR3 region has the DNA TGCGCCAGCAGCCAAGCGGGAGCGGGGGGGTGGGAGACCCAGTACTTC. Amino acids: CASSQAGAGGWETQYF.

The genes are TRBV7-3 and TRBJ2-6, with a tentative D call TRBD1 (5 bases). CDR3 length: 15 residues. The germline V gene encodes CDR1 SGHTA and CDR2 FQGTGA. V was cut by 4 bases and J by 1 base, with 8 bases left in between. CDR3 region: CASSSRESGANVLTF. The DNA of the CDR3 is TGTGCCAGCAGCTCCAGGGAATCTGGGGCCAACGTCCTGACTTTC.

The V gene is TRBV4-3, the J gene TRBJ2-3; D not resolved. Germline V CDR1 and CDR2: LGHNA, YSLEER. The CDR3 has 16 residues. V lost 0 bases to trimming and J lost 6 bases, with 16 bases between them. DNA of the CDR3: TGCGCCAGCAGCCAAGAAAGCCGAACCCCTCCCGATACGCAGTATTTT. It encodes CASSQESRTPPDTQYF.

V usage is TRBV5-1 and J usage is TRBJ1-5; 8 nucleotides line up with TRBD1. V dropped 4 bases and J dropped 12; count of bases not matched to a gene: 9. The germline V gene has CDR1 SGHRS and CDR2 YFSETQ. The CDR3 consists of 13 residues. CDR3 nucleotide sequence: TGCGCCAGCAGCCTTAAGATACAGGGGGTCCAGCATTTT. Amino acid sequence: CASSLKIQGVQHF. Full variable domain (missing parts from reference TRBV5-1 and TRBJ1-5): KAGVTQTPRYLIKTRGQQVTLSCSPISGHRSVSWYQQTPGQGLQFLFEYFSETQRNKGNFPGRFSGRQFSNSRSEMNVSTLELGDSALYLCASSLKIQGVQHFGDGTRLSIL.

The chain joins TRBV2 to TRBJ2-1; 14 positions match TRBD2. Looked up from germline, CDR1 is SNHLY and CDR2 is FYNNEI. The length of the CDR3 is 14 residues. The V gene end was trimmed by 5 bases and the J gene end by 9 bases; junction bases not matched to a gene: 3. The chain's CDR3 is CASSRGLAGGEQFF. The CDR3 DNA is TGTGCCAGCAGTCGCGGACTAGCGGGGGGTGAGCAGTTCTTC.

This chain links TRBV3-1 (or the pseudogene TRBV3-2) with TRBJ2-3; possible D gene TRBD2, 7 bases. The CDR3 totals 12 residues. The V gene lost 6 bases and the J gene lost 6 bases, with 10 bases spanning the gap. Germline CDR1 and CDR2: LGHDT and YNNKEL (reference sequence). As DNA, the CDR3 is TGTGCCAGCAGTAGGGGGGGCGATACGCAGTATTTT. This translates into CASSRGGDTQYF.

This clone was recorded a few times. The chain uses TRBV9 and TRBJ2-7, with 7 bases lining up with TRBD1. This CDR3 is 14 amino acids long. V was clipped by 3 bases and J by 5 bases; unmatched bases: 8. Germline values: CDR1 SGDLS, CDR2 YYNGEE. CDR3 residues: CASSEYTGDHEQYF. The DNA of the CDR3 is TGTGCCAGCAGCGAATACACAGGGGACCACGAGCAGTACTTC.

The chain uses TRBV5-1 and TRBJ2-2, with a tentative D call TRBD1 (6 bases). This CDR3 region has 14 residues. Looked up from germline, CDR1 is SGHRS and CDR2 is YFSETQ. V lost 4 bases, J lost 3 bases, and 10 bases lay in between. The CDR3 loop reads CASSLRTDTGELFF. The CDR3 DNA follows: TGCGCCAGCAGCCTGAGGACAGACACCGGGGAGCTGTTTTTT. Filled out from reference TRBV5-1 and TRBJ2-2, the complete variable domain reads KAGVTQTPRYLIKTRGQQVTLSCSPISGHRSVSWYQQTPGQGLQFLFEYFSETQRNKGNFPGRFSGRQFSNSRSEMNVSTLELGDSALYLCASSLRTDTGELFFGEGSRLTVL.

In its sample, this clone was seen a few times. The V gene is TRBV6-5, the J gene TRBJ1-6, with a tentative D call TRBD1 (5 bases). CDR1 and CDR2 from the germline V gene are MNHEY and SVGAGI. There are 14 residues in the CDR3. Trimming stripped 5 bases from V and 9 bases from J, with 14 bases between. This CDR3 is CASSPKTDLSPLHF. The CDR3 bases are TGTGCCAGCAGTCCCAAGACAGACCTTTCACCCCTCCACTTT.

The chain carries TRBV19 and TRBJ1-5; 10 bases are shared with TRBD1. This CDR3 is 14 amino acids long. Germline values: CDR1 LNHDA, CDR2 SQIVND (reference sequence). V dropped 7 bases and J dropped 5; count of bases not matched to a gene: 5. CDR3: CASNGQGGYQPQHF. As DNA, the CDR3 is TGTGCCAGTAACGGACAGGGGGGATATCAGCCCCAGCATTTT.

This sequence joins TRBV12-3 or TRBV12-4 and TRBJ2-7, with D tentatively TRBD2 (6 bases). The V end was cut by 6 bases, the J end by 6 bases, with 15 bases between. The CDR3 is 13 amino acids. The CDR3 nucleotides read TGTGCCAGCAGCCCGCGGGGAGATCGCGAGCAGTACTTC. As protein: CASSPRGDREQYF.

This chain joins TRBV2 and TRBJ1-5; 7 bases are a match to TRBD1. Germline lookup yields CDR1 SNHLY and CDR2 FYNNEI. There are 13 residues in the CDR3. After removal of 6 bases from V and 6 bases from J, the junction contained 5 bases not matched to a gene. The CDR3 nucleotides are TGTGCCAGCAGGCCAGACAGGGTTCAGCCCCAGCATTTT. Protein product: CASRPDRVQPQHF.

This clone showed up just a few times. This chain connects TRBV5-1 to TRBJ1-1, with TRBD1 matching over 7 bases. The germline V gene has CDR1 SGHRS and CDR2 YFSETQ. CDR3 length: 14 amino acids. V dropped 0 bases and J dropped 4; count of bases not matched to a gene: 3. In nucleotides, the CDR3 is TGCGCCAGCAGCTTGGAGGGACAGAGCACTGAAGCTTTCTTT. Its protein is CASSLEGQSTEAFF.

The genes are TRBV3-1 (or the pseudogene TRBV3-2) and TRBJ1-1, with 7 bases that match TRBD1. The germline gives CDR1 LGHDT, CDR2 YNNKEL (reference sequence). V gave up 1 base and J gave up 1 base; unmatched junction bases: 6. The CDR3 runs 16 residues. CDR3 region: CASSQVGQRWNTEAFF. For the CDR3, the DNA is TGTGCCAGCAGCCAAGTGGGACAGCGGTGGAACACTGAAGCTTTCTTT.

The chain recombines TRBV25-1 with TRBJ2-5; D call uncertain. Trimming took 0 bases from V and 5 from J, leaving 4 bases between them. CDR1 MGHDK and CDR2 SYGVNS come from the germline V gene. The CDR3 is 12 residues long. The CDR3 DNA is TGTGCCAGCAGTGAATACCCGGAGACCCAGTACTTC. This codes for CASSEYPETQYF.

The rearrangement uses TRBV9 and TRBJ1-2, with D unresolved. Trimming took 4 bases from V and 9 from J, leaving 22 bases between them. CDR1 is SGDLS and CDR2 is YYNGEE in the germline V gene. CDR3 length: 15 amino acids. CDR3 DNA: TGTGCCAGCAGCCCCCGTTTACGAGACTTCTCTAGCTACACCTTC. Translating it yields CASSPRLRDFSSYTF. Together with reference TRBV9 and TRBJ1-2, the CDR3 gives the full variable domain: DSGVTQTPKHLITATGQRVTLRCSPRSGDLSVYWYQQSLDQGLQFLIQYYNGEERAKGNILERFSAQQFPDLHSELNLSSLELGDSALYFCASSPRLRDFSSYTFGSGTRLTVV.

V is TRBV4-2 and J is TRBJ2-7; 10 nucleotides match TRBD1. The V and J ends lost 0 bases and 5 bases, in that order; junction bases with no gene match: 7. Germline CDR1 reads LGHNA; CDR2 reads YNFKEQ. The CDR3 covers 16 residues. CDR3 sequence (DNA): TGTGCCAGCAGCCAAGAGCCCCCGGGACAGGGGAACGAGCAGTACTTC. It specifies CASSQEPPGQGNEQYF.

The chain couples TRBV5-4 to TRBJ2-1; 14 bases are a match to TRBD2. In germline, CDR1 is SGHNT, CDR2 YYREEE (reference sequence). CDR3 size: 18 residues. V lost 5 bases and J lost 0; bases outside the gene matches: 7. The CDR3 spells CASRNPTSGGGSYNEQFF. The CDR3 DNA is TGTGCCAGCAGGAATCCGACTAGCGGGGGGGGCTCCTACAATGAGCAGTTCTTC. Drawing the rest from reference TRBV5-4 and TRBJ2-1, the complete variable domain is ETGVTQSPTHLIKTRGQQVTLRCSSQSGHNTVSWYQQALGQGPQFIFQYYREEENGRGNFPPRFSGLQFPNYSSELNVNALELDDSALYLCASRNPTSGGGSYNEQFFGPGTRLTVL.

This clone was detected once. V and J are TRBV6-2 or TRBV6-3 and TRBJ2-1; 9 nucleotides agree with TRBD1. CDR1 and CDR2 from the germline V gene are MNHEY and SVGEGT. The CDR3 is 16 residues long. V was clipped by 5 bases and J by 5 bases; unmatched bases: 10. In DNA form, the CDR3 reads TGTGCCAGCAGTCGACCGGGACAGGGACGCAACAATGAGCAGTTCTTC. Translated: CASSRPGQGRNNEQFF.

With regard to this clone: One end of the junction varies from germline; a read error may be responsible. The chain is built from TRBV6-1 and TRBJ2-7, with 7 bases that match TRBD1. This CDR3 comprises 13 residues. Germline assignment: CDR1 MNHNS and CDR2 SASEGT. CDR3 protein: CASSEAVRDRTYF. DNA for the CDR3: TGTGCCAGCAGTGAAGCGGTCCGGGACAGAACTTATTTC.